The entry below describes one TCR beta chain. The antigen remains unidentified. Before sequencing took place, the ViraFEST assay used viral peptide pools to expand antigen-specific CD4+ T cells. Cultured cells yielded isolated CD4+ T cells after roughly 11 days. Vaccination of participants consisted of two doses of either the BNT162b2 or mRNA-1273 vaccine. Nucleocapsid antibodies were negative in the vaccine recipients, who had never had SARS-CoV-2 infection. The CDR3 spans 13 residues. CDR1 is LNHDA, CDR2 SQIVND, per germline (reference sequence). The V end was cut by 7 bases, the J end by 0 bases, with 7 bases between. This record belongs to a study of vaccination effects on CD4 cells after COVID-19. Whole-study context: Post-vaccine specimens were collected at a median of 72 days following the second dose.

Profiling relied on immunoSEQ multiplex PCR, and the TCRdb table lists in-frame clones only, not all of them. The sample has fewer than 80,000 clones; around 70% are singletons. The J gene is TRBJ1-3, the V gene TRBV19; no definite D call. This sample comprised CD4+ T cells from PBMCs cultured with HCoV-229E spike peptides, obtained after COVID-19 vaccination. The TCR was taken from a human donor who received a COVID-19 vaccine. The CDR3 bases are TGTGCCAGTATGAGGGCCTCTGGAAACACCATATATTTT. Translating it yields CASMRASGNTIYF.